This T cell receptor beta chain was obtained from a study of blood T cells in healthy people across ages. This CDR3 has 15 amino acids. The V end was cut by 4 bases, the J end by 12 bases, with 24 bases between. CDR1 is SEHNR, CDR2 FQNEAQ, per germline (reference sequence). Alongside a J-beta primer mix, a sample-barcoded 5' primer served in a second PCR lasting about 7 to 12 cycles. One entry per CDR3 protein results from TCRdb running MiXCR on the 5' RACE reads. Among under 1,100,000 distinct CDR3 sequences listed, approximately 25% were seen once. Study-wide results and caveats: Both naive CD4+ cell counts and diversity were greater in long-lived donors than in aged donors.

Details on this clonotype: Its antigen is not identified.

Sample donors were healthy Caucasian individuals that came from Russia, aged 6 to 90. Every donor provided roughly 10 milliliters of peripheral blood. A further study also used this sample, focusing on T cells of mothers and their children. This second study says: Related mother-child pairs shared marginally more repertoire than unrelated pairs, though not significantly.

This TCR was recovered from a girl aged 2 to 9 in good health. The chain links TRBV7-9 to TRBJ2-5, with D possibly matching TRBD1 (6 bases). What was sequenced was blood. The CDR3 DNA sequence: TGTGCCAGCAGCTCTAACCCCGGGTTGGTTGAGGGGGAGTACTTC. Translating it yields CASSSNPGLVEGEYF.